Below are 24 T cell receptor beta chains sequenced from a single sample in a study of blood T cell repertoires in COVID-19. Sequencing was performed with immunoSEQ multiplex PCR; in TCRdb, only in-frame clones are kept and a portion is missing. The data contain 100,000 to 150,000 clones, around four fifths of them singletons. Sequenced material: PBMCs or T cells enriched from blood (not recorded which). Every receptor here comes from a man in his forties with acute COVID-19.

The chain's CDR3 is CASAQGVTYNSPLHF. Written as DNA, the CDR3 is TGTGCCAGCGCACAGGGTGTAACCTATAATTCACCCCTCCACTTT. The chain employs TRBV27 and TRBJ1-6; D is possibly TRBD1 (6 bases). There are 15 residues in the CDR3. Per germline, CDR1 MNHEY and CDR2 SMNVEV (reference sequence). Trimming cost V 8 bases and J 2 bases, with 13 bases left between them.

This chain links TRBV19 with TRBJ2-4, with 10 bases fitting TRBD1. The CDR3 runs to 14 residues. The junction had 9 bases not matched to a gene; V was cut back by 7 bases and J by 9 bases. Germline CDR1 reads LNHDA; CDR2 reads SQIVND (reference sequence). The CDR3 sequence: CASTPDRGLGIQYF. The CDR3 nucleotides are TGTGCCAGTACCCCAGACAGGGGGCTGGGCATTCAGTACTTC.

The chain is built from TRBV4-1 and TRBJ1-2; no firm D call. Germline V gives CDR1 MGHRA, CDR2 YSYEKL. The CDR3 sequence is 14 residues long. The V gene lost 0 bases and the J gene lost 7 bases, with 12 bases spanning the gap. CDR3 nucleotides: TGCGCCAGCAGCCAAGATACGGCCCAGGCTGGCTACACCTTC. The encoded protein is CASSQDTAQAGYTF.

This chain links TRBV2 with TRBJ2-7; 13 bases match TRBD2. The CDR3 sequence is 15 residues long. V lost 2 bases and J lost 7; bases outside the gene matches: 5. Germline loops: CDR1 SNHLY, CDR2 FYNNEI. The CDR3 DNA is TGTGCCAGCAGTGAATGGACTAGCGGGAGTTCGGAGCAGTACTTC. Residues: CASSEWTSGSSEQYF.

The V gene is TRBV7-2, the J gene TRBJ1-1; no firm D call. This CDR3 has 13 residues. CDR1 and CDR2 from the germline V gene are SGHTA and FQGNSA. V lost 6 bases, J lost 1 base, and 9 bases lay in between. CDR3 nucleotides: TGTGCCAGCAGTCCAGAGGGGAACACTGAAGCTTTCTTT. Translated, it gives CASSPEGNTEAFF.

The chain recombines TRBV10-3 with TRBJ2-1, with TRBD2 matching 10 bases. The V gene end was trimmed by 7 bases and the J gene end by 6 bases; junction bases not matched to a gene: 3. Looked up from germline, CDR1 is ENHRY and CDR2 is SYGVKD. This CDR3 region has 13 residues. The CDR3: CAITRTSGNEQFF. DNA for the CDR3: TGTGCCATCACCCGGACTAGCGGCAATGAGCAGTTCTTC.

This rearrangement joins TRBV11-1 to TRBJ1-2, with D uncertain. The V gene's germline CDR1 is SGHAT and CDR2 FQDESV (reference sequence). The ends were cut back, 5 bases at V and 2 bases at J, with 12 bases in the middle. The CDR3 runs 14 residues. The CDR3 coding sequence is TGTGCCAGCAGCCCGATCCGGGAGAACTATGGCTACACCTTC. Residues: CASSPIRENYGYTF.

This clone was seen only once. The chain has TRBV5-1 and TRBJ1-1, with D tentatively TRBD1 (5 bases). CDR3 length equals 14 residues. V lost 3 bases, J lost 7 bases, and 16 bases lay in between. Per the germline V gene, CDR1 is SGHRS and CDR2 is YFSETQ. Here the CDR3 DNA reads TGCGCCAGCAGCTCCGGGACTGAAGGCATTGAAGCTTTCTTT. It is translated as CASSSGTEGIEAFF. The full variable domain, in which reference TRBV5-1 and TRBJ1-1 provide the parts outside the CDR3, is KAGVTQTPRYLIKTRGQQVTLSCSPISGHRSVSWYQQTPGQGLQFLFEYFSETQRNKGNFPGRFSGRQFSNSRSEMNVSTLELGDSALYLCASSSGTEGIEAFFGQGTRLTVV.

The chain has TRBV5-5 and TRBJ2-1; 7 bases match TRBD1. There are 15 residues in the CDR3. With V trimmed by 5 bases and J by 0 bases, 5 bases remained unmatched. Germline lookup yields CDR1 SGHKS and CDR2 YYEKEE (reference sequence). CDR3 sequence reads: CASSRDRSSYNEQFF. As DNA, the CDR3 is TGTGCCAGCAGTCGGGACAGAAGCTCCTACAATGAGCAGTTCTTC.

Remarks on this clone: A clone one base away is much larger, so this may be a read error. The genes are TRBV7-9 and TRBJ1-1, with TRBD1 as a possible D gene (5 bases). CDR1 and CDR2 (germline): SEHNR, FQNEAQ (reference sequence). CDR3 size: 13 residues. Trimming stripped 5 bases from V and 0 bases from J, with 7 bases between. CDR3 DNA: TGTGCCAGCAGCGTGACAGTGAACACTGAAGCTTTCTTT. Residues: CASSVTVNTEAFF.

The chain links TRBV27 to TRBJ1-5, with D unresolved. This CDR3 has 13 amino acids. Germline loops: CDR1 MNHEY, CDR2 SMNVEV (reference sequence). V lost 2 bases and J 3 bases, leaving 5 bases between the germline ends. CDR3 nucleotides: TGTGCCAGCAGTTTAGGACTCAATCAGCCCCAGCATTTT. Translated, it gives CASSLGLNQPQHF.

This chain joins TRBV5-1 and TRBJ1-6; D perhaps matches TRBD1 (6 bases). CDR3 size: 14 residues. V lost 3 bases and J 4 bases, leaving 8 bases between the germline ends. Germline V lookup: CDR1 SGHRS, CDR2 YFSETQ. The DNA of the CDR3 is TGCGCCAGCAGCTCCCAGGGGTATAATTCACCCCTCCACTTT. It codes for CASSSQGYNSPLHF.

This chain links TRBV6-4 with TRBJ1-5, with D perhaps matching TRBD1 (5 bases). Germline loops: CDR1 MRHNA, CDR2 SNTAGT. Trimming stripped 2 bases from V and 6 bases from J, with 11 bases between. The CDR3 loop spans 14 amino acids. CDR3 bases: TGTGCCAGCAGTGACCAGGCCGGGGGTCAGCCCCAGCATTTT. It codes for CASSDQAGGQPQHF.

V usage is TRBV29-1 and J usage is TRBJ1-2; 7 bases agree with TRBD1. V lost 7 bases to trimming and J lost 5 bases; unmatched junction nucleotides: 13. The CDR3 is made up of 14 amino acids. Germline loops: CDR1 SQVTM, CDR2 ANQGSEA. CDR3 loop: CSAVLGTDGYGYTF. For the CDR3, the DNA is TGCAGCGCCGTTTTAGGGACAGATGGGTATGGCTACACCTTC.

The CDR3 loop is CATSRPLSGQFLTNTGELFF. DNA of the CDR3: TGTGCCACCAGCAGACCACTATCGGGACAGTTCCTTACGAACACCGGGGAGCTGTTTTTT. The rearrangement uses TRBV15 and TRBJ2-2, with 7 bases identical to TRBD1. The CDR3 length is 20 residues. V trimming: 2 bases; J trimming: 0 bases; junction bases outside the gene matches: 15. Germline CDR1 LNHNV, CDR2 YYDKDF (reference sequence).

The V call is TRBV5-6, the J call TRBJ2-3; D is undetermined. The CDR3 contains 14 residues. From germline, CDR1 is SGHDT and CDR2 YYEEEE. V was clipped by 0 bases and J by 0 bases, with 5 bases between them. The CDR3 coding sequence is TGTGCCAGCAGCTTGGGGCAGAGCACAGATACGCAGTATTTT. Translation: CASSLGQSTDTQYF.

The V call is TRBV6-5, the J call TRBJ2-4; a weak D match, TRBD2 (6 bases). Germline lookup yields CDR1 MNHEY and CDR2 SVGAGI. Trimming took off 5 bases at V and 6 bases at J, with 17 bases between the two ends. The CDR3 is made up of 15 amino acids. CDR3 sequence: CASSRQASGGNIQYF. Here the CDR3 DNA reads TGTGCCAGCAGTAGGCAGGCTTCCGGGGGAAACATTCAGTACTTC.

This clone has more than one count but fewer than ten. The CDR3 loop is CAWSGTYEQYF. CDR3 coding DNA: TGTGCCTGGAGTGGGACTTACGAGCAGTACTTC. This chain connects TRBV30 to TRBJ2-7, with D possibly being TRBD2 (5 bases). Germline V lookup: CDR1 GTSNPN, CDR2 SVGIG (reference sequence). The CDR3 is 11 residues long. The V end was cut by 1 base, the J end by 4 bases, with 5 bases between.

A few counts support this clone. The chain couples TRBV6-5 to TRBJ2-7; D might be TRBD2 (6 bases). Trimming left V 6 bases short and J 0 bases short, with 12 bases between. The CDR3 has 14 amino acids. CDR1 and CDR2 from the germline V gene are MNHEY and SVGAGI. CDR3 loop: CASRPGLSSYEQYF. In nucleotides, the CDR3 is TGTGCCAGCAGGCCGGGACTGAGCTCCTACGAGCAGTACTTC.

In this sample, this clone turned up once. The genes are TRBV6-5 and TRBJ1-1; D might be TRBD1 (5 bases). CDR1 is MNHEY and CDR2 is SVGAGI in the germline V gene. V lost 6 bases to trimming and J lost 5 bases, with 19 bases between them. The CDR3 sequence is 15 residues long. CDR3 residues: CASSPAGGLWTEAFF. The CDR3 nucleotides read TGTGCCAGCAGCCCCGCGGGGGGATTGTGGACTGAAGCTTTCTTT.

The chain recombines TRBV7-6 with TRBJ2-7; TRBD2 might be the D (6 bases). This CDR3 has 13 amino acids. CDR1 SGHVS and CDR2 FNYEAQ come from the germline V gene. Trimming removed 6 bases at V and 7 bases at J, with 16 bases between. DNA for the CDR3: TGTGCCAGCAGTTCCGGACCTCGGGAGGAGCAGTACTTC. Translating gives CASSSGPREEQYF.

V and J are TRBV5-1 and TRBJ1-3, with D unresolved. Trimming shortened V by 2 bases and J by 2 bases, and 8 bases separated the two germline ends. The CDR3 loop spans 14 amino acids. The V gene's germline CDR1 is SGHRS and CDR2 YFSETQ. The CDR3 nucleotides are TGCGCCAGCAGCTTTGGGCAGGCTGGAAACACCATATATTTT. Its translation is CASSFGQAGNTIYF.

This clone has more than one count but fewer than ten. V usage is TRBV7-9 and J usage is TRBJ1-1; D is possibly TRBD1 (6 bases). Germline CDR1 is SEHNR and CDR2 is FQNEAQ (reference sequence). Between the trimmed V and J ends, which lost 3 bases and 3 bases, there was a span of 14 bases. The CDR3 has 15 amino acids. The CDR3 reads CASSFSTGSDTEAFF. CDR3 nucleotide sequence: TGTGCCAGCAGCTTCTCCACAGGGTCGGACACTGAAGCTTTCTTT.

This clone was seen just once. The J gene is TRBJ2-7, the V gene TRBV24-1; TRBD1 matches at 10 bases. The V segment lost 12 bases and the J segment 4 bases; nucleotides outside the gene matches: 8. Per the germline V gene, CDR1 is KGHDR and CDR2 is SFDVKD. The length of the CDR3 is 13 residues. In nucleotides, the CDR3 is TGTGCCGTTCAGGGGACAGGGGTTTACGAGCAGTACTTC. Protein product: CAVQGTGVYEQYF.